This T cell receptor beta chain is drawn from a study of cytomegalovirus exposure and HLA in healthy donors. Both 60 Vbeta primers and 13 Jbeta primers went into the PCR. The repertoire was sequenced with immunoSEQ multiplex PCR; TCRdb's copy has only in-frame clones and lacks some. This sample's table has about 140,000 clones. From germline, CDR1 is MNHEY and CDR2 SVGAGI. The V segment lost 0 bases and the J segment 6 bases; nucleotides outside the gene matches: 6. The CDR3 has 15 amino acids. The chain has TRBV6-5 and TRBJ1-2, with 8 bases identical to TRBD1. This TCR was recovered from a woman younger than 35 in good health and CMV-seronegative. The sequenced sample consisted of PBMCs. The CDR3 loop is CASSYSRQGWNGYTF. Here the CDR3 DNA reads TGTGCCAGCAGTTACTCAAGACAGGGGTGGAATGGCTACACCTTC.